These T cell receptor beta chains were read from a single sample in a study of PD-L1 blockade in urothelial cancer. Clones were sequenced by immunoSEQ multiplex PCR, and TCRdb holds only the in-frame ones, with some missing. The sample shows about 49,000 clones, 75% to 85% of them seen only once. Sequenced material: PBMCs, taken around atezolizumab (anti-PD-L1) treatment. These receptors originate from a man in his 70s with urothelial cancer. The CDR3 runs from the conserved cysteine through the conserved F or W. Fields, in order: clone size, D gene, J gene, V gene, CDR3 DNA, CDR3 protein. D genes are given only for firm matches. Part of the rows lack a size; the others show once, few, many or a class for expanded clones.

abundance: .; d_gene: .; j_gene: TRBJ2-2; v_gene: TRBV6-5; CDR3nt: TGTGCCAGCAGTTACTCGATTAACACGAACACCGGGGAGCTGTTTTTT; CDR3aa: CASSYSINTNTGELFF
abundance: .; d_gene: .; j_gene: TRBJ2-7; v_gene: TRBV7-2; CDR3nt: TGTGCCAGCAGCTTAGATTGGCAGTTCTACGAGCAGTACTTC; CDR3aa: CASSLDWQFYEQYF
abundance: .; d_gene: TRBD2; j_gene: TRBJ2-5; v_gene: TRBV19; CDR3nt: TGTGCCACTAGGGACTATCTCCAAGAGACCCAGTACTTC; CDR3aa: CATRDYLQETQYF
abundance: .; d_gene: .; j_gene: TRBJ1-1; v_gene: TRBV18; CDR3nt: TGTGCCAGCTCACCACCACAGGGAAGGACTGAAGCTTTCTTT; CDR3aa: CASSPPQGRTEAFF
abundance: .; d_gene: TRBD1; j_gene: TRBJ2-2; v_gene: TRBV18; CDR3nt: TGTGCCAGCTCCGTGGGACAGGGGAACACCGGGGAGCTGTTTTTT; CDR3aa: CASSVGQGNTGELFF
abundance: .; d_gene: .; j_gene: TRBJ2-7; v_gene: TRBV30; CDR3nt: TGTGCCTGGAGTTTCCTGGGGGACTCCCGGTCCTTC; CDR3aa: CAWSFLGDSRSF
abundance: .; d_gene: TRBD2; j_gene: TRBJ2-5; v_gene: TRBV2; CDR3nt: TGTGCCAGCAGTGCGGGACTAGCGGTCCAAGAGACCCAGTACTTC; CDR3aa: CASSAGLAVQETQYF
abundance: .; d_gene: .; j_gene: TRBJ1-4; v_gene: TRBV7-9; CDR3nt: TGTGCCAGCAGCTTAGGCGGGGCGGTATTACGGGAAAAACTGTTTTTT; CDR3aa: CASSLGGAVLREKLFF
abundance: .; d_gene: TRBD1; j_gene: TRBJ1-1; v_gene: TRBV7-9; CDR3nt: TGTGCCAGCAGTCTAATTCGACAGGGAATGAACACTGAAGCTTTCTTT; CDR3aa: CASSLIRQGMNTEAFF
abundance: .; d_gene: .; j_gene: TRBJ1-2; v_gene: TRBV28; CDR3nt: TGTGCCAGCAGGCTAAATCCCGCCGGGACTCACTATGGCTACACCTTC; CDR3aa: CASRLNPAGTHYGYTF
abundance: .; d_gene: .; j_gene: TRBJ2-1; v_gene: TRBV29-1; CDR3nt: TGCAGCGCCGAGGGGGGGAGGGCCCTCAATGAGCAGTTCTTC; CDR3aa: CSAEGGRALNEQFF
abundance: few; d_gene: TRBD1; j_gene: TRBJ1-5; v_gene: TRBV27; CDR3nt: TGTGCCAGCAGCAGGGGACAGGCAAATCAGCCCCAGCATTTT; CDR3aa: CASSRGQANQPQHF
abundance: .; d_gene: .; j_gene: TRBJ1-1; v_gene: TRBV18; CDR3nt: TGTGCCAGCTCACCGGGGGGAAAGGACACTGAAGCTTTCTTT; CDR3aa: CASSPGGKDTEAFF
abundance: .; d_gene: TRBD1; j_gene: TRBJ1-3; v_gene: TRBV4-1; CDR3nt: TGCGCCAGCAGCCGCAGCGGGACAGGGGGAAACACCATATATTTT; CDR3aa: CASSRSGTGGNTIYF
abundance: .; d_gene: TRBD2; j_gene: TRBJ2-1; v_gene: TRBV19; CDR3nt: TGTGCCAGTAGTATCCTCAGGACTAGCGGGACCCGGGGACACAATGAGCAGTTCTTC; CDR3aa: CASSILRTSGTRGHNEQFF
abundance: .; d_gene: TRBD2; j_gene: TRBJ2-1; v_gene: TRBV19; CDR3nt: TGTGCCAGTAGTATAGGAGCGGGAGAAATCTATGAGCAGTTCTTC; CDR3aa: CASSIGAGEIYEQFF
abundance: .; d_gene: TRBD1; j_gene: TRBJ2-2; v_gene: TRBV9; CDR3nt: TGTGCCACCAAAGGGGGACAGGAGAACACCGGGGAGCTGTTTTTT; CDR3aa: CATKGGQENTGELFF
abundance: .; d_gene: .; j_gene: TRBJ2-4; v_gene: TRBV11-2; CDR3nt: TGTGCCAGCAGCGTCCAAATAGCCAAAAACATTCAGTACTTC; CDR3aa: CASSVQIAKNIQYF
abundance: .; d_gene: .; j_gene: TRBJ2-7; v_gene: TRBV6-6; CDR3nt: TGTGCCAGCAGTTCCCTAGGAGGGGCGAGGTACGAGCAGTACTTC; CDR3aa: CASSSLGGARYEQYF
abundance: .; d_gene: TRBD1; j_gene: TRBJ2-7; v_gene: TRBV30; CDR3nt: TGTGCCTGGAGGAGGGACAGCCCCTACGAGCAGTACTTC; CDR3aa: CAWRRDSPYEQYF
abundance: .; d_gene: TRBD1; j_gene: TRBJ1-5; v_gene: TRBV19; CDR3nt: TGTGCCAGTAGTGAGGGACAGGGATTCAAGTCCTCCCAGCCCCAGCATTTT; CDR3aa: CASSEGQGFKSSQPQHF
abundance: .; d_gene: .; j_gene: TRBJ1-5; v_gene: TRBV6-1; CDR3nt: TGTGCCAGCAGTGAAGCGCAGTATAGCAATCAGCCCCAGCATTTT; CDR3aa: CASSEAQYSNQPQHF
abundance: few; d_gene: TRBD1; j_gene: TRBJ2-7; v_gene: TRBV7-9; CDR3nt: TGTGCCAGCAGCTTAGCGGGAAACAGGGGTAAGGCCTACGAGCAGTACTTC; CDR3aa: CASSLAGNRGKAYEQYF
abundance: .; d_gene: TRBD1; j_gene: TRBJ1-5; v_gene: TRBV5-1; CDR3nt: TGCGCCAGCAGCTCCGGGACAGGCGACGGTCAGCCCCAGCATTTT; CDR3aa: CASSSGTGDGQPQHF
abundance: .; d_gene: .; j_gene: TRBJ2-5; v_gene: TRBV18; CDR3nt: TGTGCCAGCTCACCGGAAAGTCTCGGGGAGACCCAGTACTTC; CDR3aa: CASSPESLGETQYF
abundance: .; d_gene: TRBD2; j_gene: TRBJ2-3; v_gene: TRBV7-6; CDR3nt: TGTGCCAGCACCACGGGGGGAGGGTTTGCAGATACGCAGTATTTT; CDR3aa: CASTTGGGFADTQYF
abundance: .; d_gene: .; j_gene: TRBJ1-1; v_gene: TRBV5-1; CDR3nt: TGCGCCAGCAGCTTCTACAGGGACACTGAAGCTTTCTTT; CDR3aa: CASSFYRDTEAFF
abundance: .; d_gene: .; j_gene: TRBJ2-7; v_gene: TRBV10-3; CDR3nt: TGTGCCATCAGTGCGAGGCCGATGGACGAGCAGTACTTC; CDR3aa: CAISARPMDEQYF
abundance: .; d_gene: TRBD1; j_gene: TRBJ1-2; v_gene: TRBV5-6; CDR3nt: TGTGCCAGCAGCTTGCCGGCAGGGGGAGGCTACACCTTC; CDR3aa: CASSLPAGGGYTF
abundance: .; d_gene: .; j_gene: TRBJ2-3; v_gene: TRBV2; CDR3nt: TGTGCCAGCAGGAGTGACTACTCCACAGATACGCAGTATTTT; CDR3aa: CASRSDYSTDTQYF
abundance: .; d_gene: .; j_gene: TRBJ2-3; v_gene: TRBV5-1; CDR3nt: TGCGCCAGCAAAAGGGAGCGGAGCACAGATACGCAGTATTTT; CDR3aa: CASKRERSTDTQYF
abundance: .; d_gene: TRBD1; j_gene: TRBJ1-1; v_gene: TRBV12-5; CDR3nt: TGTGCTAGTGGCCTGGACAGGGTCACTGAAGCTTTCTTT; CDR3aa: CASGLDRVTEAFF
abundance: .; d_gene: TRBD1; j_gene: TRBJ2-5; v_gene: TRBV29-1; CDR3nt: TGCAGCACCCGGGACAGTCTCGGGGAGACCCAGTACTTC; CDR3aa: CSTRDSLGETQYF
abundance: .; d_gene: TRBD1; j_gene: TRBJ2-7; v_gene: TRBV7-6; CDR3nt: TGTGCCAGCAGCTTAGTTGGAACAGGGGGCGGCGAGCAGTACTTC; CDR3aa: CASSLVGTGGGEQYF
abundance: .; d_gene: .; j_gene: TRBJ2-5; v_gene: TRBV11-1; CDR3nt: TGTGCCAGCAGCTTAGCCCCCTACAGAGAAGAGACCCAGTACTTC; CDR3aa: CASSLAPYREETQYF
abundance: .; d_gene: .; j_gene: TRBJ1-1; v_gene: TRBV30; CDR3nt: TGTGCCTGGGAGACCCCAGGGGCGCGGGGGGCTGAAGCTTTCTTT; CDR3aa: CAWETPGARGAEAFF
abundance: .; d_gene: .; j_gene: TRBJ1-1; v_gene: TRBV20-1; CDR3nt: TGCAGTGCTAGACAGGACTTTGAAGCTTTCTTT; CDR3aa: CSARQDFEAFF
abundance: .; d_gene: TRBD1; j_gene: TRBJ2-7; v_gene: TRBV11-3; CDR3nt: TGTGCCAGCAGCTTCGATACAGGGGCGCGGGAGCAGTACTTC; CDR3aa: CASSFDTGAREQYF
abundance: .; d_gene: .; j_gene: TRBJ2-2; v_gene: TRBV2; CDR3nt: TGTGCCAGCAGCTCGACCCGACAGATCTCGAACACCGGGGAGCTGTTTTTT; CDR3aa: CASSSTRQISNTGELFF
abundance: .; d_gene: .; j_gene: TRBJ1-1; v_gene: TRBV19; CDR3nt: TGTGCCAGTAGGAACAGGGACACTGAAGCTTTCTTT; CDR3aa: CASRNRDTEAFF
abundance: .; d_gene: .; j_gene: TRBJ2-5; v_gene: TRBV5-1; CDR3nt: TGCGCCAGCAGTTTGTGGGCAGGCCAGCAGGAGACCCAGTACTTC; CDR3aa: CASSLWAGQQETQYF
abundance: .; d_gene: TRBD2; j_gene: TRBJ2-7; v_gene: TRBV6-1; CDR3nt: TGTGCCAGCAGTTCACAAAAGGGAGGGCACCTCGGGCAGTACTTC; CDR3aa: CASSSQKGGHLGQYF
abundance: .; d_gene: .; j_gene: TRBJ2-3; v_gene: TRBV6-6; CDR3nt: TGTGCCAGCCACGTCTTAGGCACAGATACGCAGTATTTT; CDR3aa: CASHVLGTDTQYF
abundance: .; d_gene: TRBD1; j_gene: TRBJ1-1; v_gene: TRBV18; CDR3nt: TGTGCCAGCTCACGGGCAGGGGGAGAAGGCACTGAAGCTTTCTTT; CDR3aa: CASSRAGGEGTEAFF
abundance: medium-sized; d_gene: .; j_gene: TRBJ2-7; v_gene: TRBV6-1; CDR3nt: TGTGCCAGCAGTGAGCGCGGGACCAGCTCCTACGAGCAGTACTTC; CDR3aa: CASSERGTSSYEQYF
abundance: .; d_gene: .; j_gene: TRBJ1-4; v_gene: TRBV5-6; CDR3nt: TGTGCCAGCAGCTTGGAACAGGGAGCAACTAATGAAAAACTGTTTTTT; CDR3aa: CASSLEQGATNEKLFF
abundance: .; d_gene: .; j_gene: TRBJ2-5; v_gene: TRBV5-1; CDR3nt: TGCGCCAGCAGCTTATTAGGGGGGAGGGCCCAAGAGACCCAGTACTTC; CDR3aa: CASSLLGGRAQETQYF
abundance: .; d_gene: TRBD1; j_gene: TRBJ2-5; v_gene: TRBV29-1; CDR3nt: TGCAGCGTTAGAACAGGGGGCCGAGGGGCCCAGTACTTC; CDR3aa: CSVRTGGRGAQYF
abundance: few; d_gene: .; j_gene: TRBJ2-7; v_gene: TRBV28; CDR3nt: TGTGCCAGCAGTCCCTCCTCCGACACCTACGAGCAGTACTTC; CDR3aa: CASSPSSDTYEQYF
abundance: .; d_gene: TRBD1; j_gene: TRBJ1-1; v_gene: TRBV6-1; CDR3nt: TGTGCCAGCAGTGAAGGGACAGGGGGGAGGGACACTGAAGCTTTCTTT; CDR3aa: CASSEGTGGRDTEAFF
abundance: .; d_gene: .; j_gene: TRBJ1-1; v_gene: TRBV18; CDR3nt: TGTGCCAGCCGAACTGGGAACACTGAAGCTTTCTTT; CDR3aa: CASRTGNTEAFF
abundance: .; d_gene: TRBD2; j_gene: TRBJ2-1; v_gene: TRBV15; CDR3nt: TGTGCCACCAGCCCCCAGCGGGAGGTTGGGGAGCAGTTCTTC; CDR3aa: CATSPQREVGEQFF